Below are 9 T cell receptor beta chains sequenced from a single sample in a study of cytomegalovirus exposure and HLA in healthy donors. Here immunoSEQ multiplex PCR was the method, and the copy in TCRdb shows in-frame clones only, minus some. The sample yields about 140,000 clones, less than 90% seen once. Sequencing used PBMCs. Receptors originate from a man between 18 and 35 years old in good health and CMV-seronegative.

Details on this clone: Mismatch with germline at one junction end may stem from a read error. This chain connects TRBV5-1 to TRBJ1-1, with a tentative D call TRBD1 (5 bases). This CDR3 has 14 amino acids. CDR1 is SGHRS and CDR2 is YFSETQ in the germline V gene. The CDR3 nucleotides read TGCGCCAGCAGCGCGGGACTTCTGAACGCTGAAGCTTTCTTT. This encodes CASSAGLLNAEAFF.

The V and J genes are TRBV2 and TRBJ1-1, with D possibly TRBD1 on 5 matching bases. V was shortened by 2 bases and J by 8 bases, with 6 bases between the two germline ends. Germline values: CDR1 SNHLY, CDR2 FYNNEI. CDR3 length: 11 amino acids. The DNA for the CDR3 is TGTGCCAGCAGTGAAAGGACAGAAGCTTTCTTT. It is translated as CASSERTEAFF.

CDR3 nucleotides: TGTGCCAGCAGTTTCTCGGGGGTAAACGTGGGCTACACCTTC. Protein product: CASSFSGVNVGYTF. The chain links TRBV27 to TRBJ1-2, with D possibly being TRBD1 (5 bases). The CDR3 is 14 amino acids. V shed 3 bases and J shed 8 bases, with 16 bases lying between them. Germline values: CDR1 MNHEY, CDR2 SMNVEV (reference sequence).

The V and J genes are TRBV18 and TRBJ2-7, with D tentatively TRBD1 (5 bases). Trimming took 3 bases from V and 5 from J, leaving 26 bases between them. Germline-derived CDR1 and CDR2 are KGHSH and LQKENI. The CDR3 runs 18 residues. CDR3 in amino acids: CASSPYSQGATTFDEQYF. DNA for the CDR3: TGTGCCAGCTCACCCTACTCCCAAGGGGCCACCACCTTCGACGAGCAGTACTTC.

CDR3 in DNA: TGTGCCAGCAGCCTCATGTGGGGGACAGACGAGCAGTACTTC. Translated: CASSLMWGTDEQYF. The chain combines TRBV9 with TRBJ2-7; TRBD1 matches 7 bases. There are 14 residues in the CDR3. The germline V gene encodes CDR1 SGDLS and CDR2 YYNGEE. Trimming cost V 4 bases and J 5 bases; bases outside gene matches: 9.

The CDR3 DNA reads as TGTGCCAGCTCGGTTCCTACAGGCCGCTCTGGAAACACCATATATTTT. Its protein product is CASSVPTGRSGNTIYF. V usage is TRBV18 and J usage is TRBJ1-3; a possible D gene is TRBD1 (5 bases). The germline V gene encodes CDR1 KGHSH and CDR2 LQKENI. This CDR3 is 16 amino acids long. Trimming shortened V by 6 bases and J by 0 bases, and 15 bases separated the two germline ends. Combining the CDR3 with reference TRBV18 and TRBJ1-3 gives the whole variable domain NAGVMQNPRHLVRRRGQEARLRCSPMKGHSHVYWYRQLPEEGLKFMVYLQKENIIDESGMPKERFSAEFPKEGPSILRIQQVVRGDSAAYFCASSVPTGRSGNTIYFGEGSWLTVV.

The V and J genes are TRBV11-1 and TRBJ1-2, with 7 bases matching TRBD1. This CDR3 spans 13 amino acids. Germline V gene lookup returns CDR1 SGHAT and CDR2 FQDESV (reference sequence). V was pared by 3 bases and J by 6 bases, with 4 bases of the junction left unmatched. The DNA of the CDR3 is TGTGCCAGCAGCTTCACCAGGGGGGATGGCTACACCTTC. Translation gives CASSFTRGDGYTF.

In regard to this clone: The sample carries other DNA sequences with the same CDR3. This chain uses TRBV2 with TRBJ2-7; D is undetermined. CDR1 is SNHLY, CDR2 FYNNEI, per germline. Trimming took off 2 bases at V and 4 bases at J, with 3 bases between the two ends. The CDR3 is 11 amino acids. The CDR3 region is CASSEYYEQYF. The DNA for the CDR3 is TGTGCCAGCAGTGAATATTACGAGCAGTACTTC.

This clone was detected only once. The chain couples TRBV6-5 to TRBJ1-2, with D tentatively TRBD1 (5 bases). The germline V and J ends were trimmed by 4 bases and 0 bases, with 9 bases remaining between them. The CDR3 loop spans 14 amino acids. CDR1 and CDR2 from the germline V gene are MNHEY and SVGAGI. CDR3 sequence (DNA): TGTGCCAGCAGTTCCAGGGACTCTAACTATGGCTACACCTTC. Amino acid sequence: CASSSRDSNYGYTF.